These T cell receptor beta chains were read from a single sample in a study of response to subunit inactivated influenza vaccine. TCRdb reanalysed the RT-PCR reads using MiXCR and keeps one entry per CDR3 protein. The sample holds under 750,000 distinct CDR3 sequences; roughly 12% are singletons and the top ten take roughly 10%. The sample here was PBMCs from blood, taken on the day of vaccination. The receptors derive from a man in his fifties or sixties who received an inactivated influenza vaccine. Each CDR3 is given with its conserved first and last residue.

v_call cdr3_aa
TRBV6-2/TRBV6-3 CASSHRDMKFF
TRBV5-1 CASSLAGAGQTGELFF
TRBV5-1 CASNGDSQETQYF
TRBV4-1 CASSQLAGPGETQYF
TRBV18 CASSPGLAGGNEQFF
TRBV5-1 CASSVAGQDYNEQFF
TRBV6-1 CASSEGSQNTEAFF
TRBV28 CASRRLADTQYF
TRBV5-1 CASSSQPRGSYNEQFF
TRBV5-1 CASSLSPPRQGAFYEQYF
TRBV11-1 CASSSQTLTSGSTDTQYF
TRBV29-1 CSVDLSTGTDTQYF
TRBV12-3/TRBV12-4 CASTRGWETQYF
TRBV29-1 CSVQGAVFTEAFF
TRBV6-4 CASRAVKETDGQVQYF
TRBV19 CASSTTGGGLVTGELFF
TRBV4-3 CASSRQDWDRGTGTDTQYF
TRBV5-1 CASSITGHTGELFF
TRBV5-1 CASTRAGSSYNEQFF
TRBV5-4 CASSILAYGEQFF
TRBV7-9 CASSLGSDYGYTF
TRBV6-2/TRBV6-3 CASSYVGITYNEQFF
TRBV7-3 CASSPGTLSGELFF
TRBV7-2 CASSPVGSYEQYF
TRBV7-9 CANSSDRADPYEQYF
TRBV6-1 CASSRTVGLAEQFF
TRBV27 CASSLEYSNQPQHF
TRBV3-1 CASSQGGDPHRAEQFF
TRBV29-1 CSVAAGRYGYTF
TRBV27 CASSKQTGSGNQPQHF
TRBV7-2 CASSLPRTGFQETQYF
TRBV20-1 CSARDLKGEGTETQYF
TRBV5-1 CASSSGLAVGDEQFF
TRBV28 CASSPYVGVNQPQHF
TRBV6-1 CASSWSGGYNEQFF
TRBV28 CASSYHGGTGDTYEQYF
TRBV6-2/TRBV6-3 CASSPGNLYGYTF
TRBV24-1 CATSDLAGTSDRNEQFF
TRBV27 CASRGIADRRAYEQYF
TRBV2 CASSELRGGPNTGELFF
TRBV6-1 CASSDTRGRETQYF
TRBV6-1 CASRSQGLGSYNEQFF
TRBV28 CASSLWTIQTGDLYEQYF
TRBV27 CASSLISGPSYNEQFF
TRBV7-2 CASSLAGGPSYNEQFF
TRBV13 CASSLEWGDTGELFF
TRBV27 CASSLGLVPNSPLHF